The T cell receptor (beta chain) under discussion was sequenced for a study of metastatic and nonmetastatic thyroid tumors. Study conclusions and caveats: Compared with benign nodules, malignant thyroid tumors were reported to have significantly higher TCR beta diversity in both blood and tumor.

Trimming took 3 bases from V and 8 from J, leaving 11 bases between them. The CDR3 extends over 13 amino acids. Original analysis: Clinicopathological groups differed in CDR3, with these differences serving to build a distant-metastasis classifier for papillary thyroid cancer. TCRdb reanalyzed the PCR reads via MiXCR. These V and J calls rely on TCRdb rather than the paper's analysis. The table has 75,000 to 95,000 clones, roughly 12% seen once. All patients reached thyroid surgery having received no treatment beforehand. Of note for this clone: Its specificity is not known.

Input material: blood. The J gene is TRBJ2-1, the V gene TRBV12-3 or TRBV12-4, with unresolved D. The origin of this receptor is a female donor with papillary thyroid cancer or a benign thyroid nodule (not recorded which). Some clones in this sample may be carry-over from other donors' samples. CDR3 nucleotide sequence: TGTGCCAGCAGTTTCTCGGGCACCGATGAGCAGTTCTTC. Protein product: CASSFSGTDEQFF.